The 28 T cell receptor beta chains in this list originate from one sample, sequenced in a study of T cell repertoires in cytomegalovirus infection (dated by TCRdb to about 2019). Their antigen targets remain unknown. This specimen's treatment or condition label, interpreted: in vitro stimulation with specific CMV peptide epitopes to enrich CMV-specific T cells. TCRdb lists the instrument as Illumina HiSeq 1500. Clones were called with MiXCR by TCRdb after fastp trimmed the public reads at Q25, and only in-frame beta chains were retained. A single entry per CDR3 protein holds the most common genes and DNA from its merged rows. The sample includes approximately 990,000 distinct CDR3 sequences, with around 31% observed a single time. The ten top clones hold more than 12% of the sample. Sequenced material: cultured CD8+ T cells from PBMCs, taken from culture after CMV antigen stimulation. These receptors all stem from a human donor in good health (CMV status not recorded). Some clones in this sample may be carry-over from other donors' samples.

This clonotype was seen at least ten times. The chain is built from TRBV7-9 and TRBJ2-1; TRBD1 or TRBD2 may be the D gene (7 bases each). The CDR3 spans 16 residues. V dropped 5 bases and J dropped 7 bases, with 21 bases sitting between them. Germline V CDR1 and CDR2: SEHNR, FQNEAQ (reference sequence). This CDR3 is CASSVSTGTKTNEQFF. As DNA, the CDR3 is TGTGCCAGCAGCGTGTCGACAGGGACTAAAACGAATGAGCAGTTCTTC.

The genes are TRBV27 and TRBJ2-1; 10 nucleotides align to TRBD1. Germline loops: CDR1 MNHEY, CDR2 SMNVEV (reference sequence). V lost 4 bases, J lost 3 bases, and 9 bases stayed unmatched. CDR3 length: 17 residues. CDR3 protein: CASSSGQTGGFYNEQFF. In DNA form, the CDR3 reads TGTGCCAGCAGTTCAGGTCAGACAGGGGGCTTCTACAATGAGCAGTTCTTC.

This clonotype was observed a few times. The chain recombines TRBV7-6 with TRBJ2-7, with D perhaps TRBD2 (5 bases). V lost 1 base to trimming and J lost 2 bases, with 12 bases between them. The germline gives CDR1 SGHVS, CDR2 FNYEAQ. This CDR3 region has 15 residues. The CDR3 bases are TGTGCCAGCAGCTTAGAAATAGCGCCTACCTACGAGCAGTACTTC. Protein product: CASSLEIAPTYEQYF.

The chain has TRBV11-1 and TRBJ2-5; possible D gene TRBD1, 5 bases. The germline CDR1 and CDR2 sequences are SGHAT and FQDESV (reference sequence). The V gene lost 7 bases and the J gene lost 1 base, with 13 bases spanning the gap. CDR3 length equals 14 residues. The CDR3 sequence: CASKRRGGQETQYF. CDR3 DNA: TGTGCCAGCAAGCGTAGGGGTGGCCAAGAGACCCAGTACTTC.

The chain links TRBV7-9 to TRBJ1-5; 7 bases line up with TRBD1. Germline CDR1 reads SEHNR; CDR2 reads FQNEAQ (reference sequence). J gave up 1 base and V 0 bases, and 3 bases lay outside the gene matches. The CDR3 is made up of 16 amino acids. The CDR3: CASSLASRGSNQPQHF. The CDR3 DNA reads TGTGCCAGCAGCTTAGCGTCCAGGGGGAGCAATCAGCCCCAGCATTTT.

This sequence joins TRBV10-3 and TRBJ2-2; 7 positions agree with TRBD2. This CDR3 contains 13 residues. Germline V lookup: CDR1 ENHRY, CDR2 SYGVKD. Trimming removed 8 bases from V and 3 bases from J; junction bases left unmatched: 3. This chain's CDR3 is CAIYLADTGELFF. CDR3 bases: TGTGCCATCTATCTAGCGGACACCGGGGAGCTGTTTTTT.

This clonotype has a single count. This may stem from a read error, because a much larger clone lies one nucleotide away. This chain joins TRBV7-2 and TRBJ2-1; D gene ambiguous. CDR1 and CDR2 (germline): SGHTA, FQGNSA. The CDR3 has 15 residues. CDR3 nucleotides: TGTGTCAGCAGCTTAGGATTTTCAAACTACAATGAGCAGTTCTTC. This sequence encodes CVSSLGFSNYNEQFF.

This clonotype has a handful of counts. This chain links TRBV19 with TRBJ2-3, with D perhaps assigned TRBD1 or TRBD2 (5 bases each). V was trimmed by 3 bases and J by 1 base, leaving 11 bases between them. Looked up from germline, CDR1 is LNHDA and CDR2 is SQIVND (reference sequence). This CDR3 has 15 amino acids. For the CDR3, the DNA is TGTGCCAGTAGTATTGTGGGGGTGGGCACAGATACGCAGTATTTT. Translation gives CASSIVGVGTDTQYF.

V usage is TRBV28 and J usage is TRBJ2-7; D perhaps matches TRBD2 (6 bases). Germline CDR1 and CDR2: MDHEN and SYDVKM. The ends were cut back, 4 bases at V and 4 bases at J, with 14 bases in the middle. This CDR3 has 14 residues. Here the CDR3 DNA reads TGTGCCAGCAGTTCCCCGATGGAGGGGTACGAGCAGTACGTC. This translates into CASSSPMEGYEQYV.

Remarks on this clonotype: A single base separates this from a much larger clone, so it may be a read error. The chain combines TRBV7-8 with TRBJ2-7; D might be TRBD1 (5 bases). The CDR3 is 13 residues long. The germline gives CDR1 SGHVS, CDR2 FQNEAQ. Here the CDR3 reads CVSSLGADYEQYF. The CDR3 DNA reads TGTGTCAGCAGCTTAGGGGCGGATTACGAGCAGTACTTC. Filled out from reference TRBV7-8 and TRBJ2-7, the complete variable domain reads GAGVSQSPRYKVAKRGQDVALRCDPISGHVSLFWYQQALGQGPEFLTYFQNEAQLDKSGLPSDRFFAERPEGSVSTLKIQRTQQEDSAVYLCVSSLGADYEQYFGPGTRLTVT.

The gene calls are TRBV27 and TRBJ2-4, with D tentatively TRBD2 (5 bases). CDR1 and CDR2 from the germline V gene are MNHEY and SMNVEV (reference sequence). This CDR3 has 17 amino acids. Trimming took 0 bases from V and 9 from J, leaving 21 bases between them. The CDR3 spells CASSLSVATLAKGIQYF. CDR3 nucleotide sequence: TGTGCCAGCAGTTTATCGGTGGCCACTCTAGCCAAAGGCATTCAGTACTTC.

This clonotype came up a few times. This chain uses TRBV6-2 or TRBV6-3 with TRBJ1-5; no definite D call. V lost 1 base to trimming and J lost 6 bases, with 10 bases between them. The CDR3 extends over 14 amino acids. Germline CDR1 is MNHEY and CDR2 is SVGEGT. The CDR3: CASSYYSNFQPQHF. The DNA for the CDR3 is TGTGCCAGCAGTTACTATAGCAACTTTCAGCCCCAGCATTTT.

This clonotype was seen a handful of times. The V gene is TRBV6-1, the J gene TRBJ2-7, with 10 positions matching TRBD2. The J segment lost 2 bases and the V segment lost 2 bases, leaving 3 bases of the junction unmatched. CDR1 MNHNS and CDR2 SASEGT come from the germline V gene. This CDR3 has 15 amino acids. The CDR3 region has the DNA TGTGCCAGCAGTGAATTTAGCGGGGGGACCTACGAGCAGTACGTC. Translation: CASSEFSGGTYEQYV.

For the CDR3, the DNA is TGTGCCAGCAGCTTAACCGGCCCCAGGGGGCAGCCCCAGCATTTT. This encodes CASSLTGPRGQPQHF. This chain connects TRBV7-6 to TRBJ1-5; 7 bases align to TRBD1. This CDR3 contains 15 residues. Per germline, CDR1 SGHVS and CDR2 FNYEAQ. The ends lost 2 bases at V and 7 bases at J; junction bases unmatched: 8.

This clonotype was detected a few times. This rearrangement joins TRBV6-2 or TRBV6-3 to TRBJ2-1, with D perhaps matching TRBD2 (5 bases). V dropped 0 bases and J dropped 2 bases, with 14 bases sitting between them. The germline V gene encodes CDR1 MNHEY and CDR2 SVGEGT. CDR3 length equals 17 residues. The CDR3 loop is CASSYSSAAGAYNEQFF. CDR3 nucleotide sequence: TGTGCCAGCAGTTACTCCTCGGCGGCGGGCGCCTACAATGAGCAGTTCTTC.

A few counts support this clonotype. This rearrangement joins TRBV7-4 to TRBJ2-1; 8 bases match TRBD1. V lost 3 bases to trimming and J lost 4 bases; unmatched junction nucleotides: 14. The V gene's germline CDR1 is SGHVT and CDR2 SQSDAQ. The CDR3 covers 18 residues. The CDR3 loop reads CASSLATGGTDAYNEQFF. As DNA, the CDR3 is TGTGCCAGCAGCTTGGCTACAGGGGGGACAGACGCTTACAATGAGCAGTTCTTC.

This clonotype was counted only a few times. V usage is TRBV29-1 and J usage is TRBJ1-1, with 7 bases identical to TRBD1. Germline CDR1 SQVTM, CDR2 ANQGSEA. With 5 bases clipped from V and 1 base from J, the junction kept 1 base outside the gene matches. CDR3 length: 12 amino acids. This chain's CDR3 is CSVWTGNTEAFF. The CDR3 nucleotides are TGCAGCGTTTGGACAGGGAACACTGAAGCTTTCTTT.

This clonotype was seen repeatedly, ten times or more. The genes are TRBV7-2 and TRBJ2-1; a possible D gene is TRBD2 (5 bases). The CDR3 has 16 residues. V dropped 5 bases and J dropped 6 bases, with 20 bases sitting between them. Germline loops: CDR1 SGHTA, CDR2 FQGNSA. The CDR3 region is CASSHTLGMKGNEQFF. The CDR3 nucleotides are TGTGCCAGCAGCCACACCCTCGGGATGAAGGGCAATGAGCAGTTCTTC.

This chain uses TRBV27 with TRBJ2-1; D might be TRBD2 (6 bases). V lost 2 bases to trimming and J lost 7 bases, with 15 bases between them. CDR3 length equals 15 residues. CDR1 is MNHEY and CDR2 is SMNVEV in the germline V gene (reference sequence). In DNA, the CDR3 is TGTGCCAGCAGTTTAAGACGCCTTGGGGGGAATGAGCAGTTCTTC. Translating gives CASSLRRLGGNEQFF.

This clonotype was found many times. The chain combines TRBV7-8 with TRBJ1-5, with TRBD1 as a possible D gene (5 bases). The length of the CDR3 is 14 residues. CDR1 is SGHVS and CDR2 is FQNEAQ in the germline V gene. Trimming took 5 bases from V and 2 from J, leaving 10 bases between them. DNA for the CDR3: TGTGCCAGCAGCCAAACGGGGGGCAATCAGCCCCAGCATTTT. It specifies CASSQTGGNQPQHF.

The J gene is TRBJ1-1, the V gene TRBV2; D uncertain. With 7 bases removed from V and 5 bases from J, the gap between germline ends came to 8 bases. Germline lookup yields CDR1 SNHLY and CDR2 FYNNEI. The CDR3 has 11 amino acids. The CDR3 loop is CASKQRTEAFF. In DNA, the CDR3 is TGTGCCAGCAAGCAAAGGACTGAAGCTTTCTTT.

This clonotype was detected a few times. The chain employs TRBV19 and TRBJ2-2; D could derive from TRBD1 or TRBD2 (6 bases each). The germline CDR1 and CDR2 sequences are LNHDA and SQIVND (reference sequence). CDR3 length: 22 residues. The V end lost 7 bases, the J end lost 0 bases, and 33 bases lay between the germline ends. The CDR3 loop is CASTFRDGGPTFSFTNTGELFF. The CDR3 nucleotides read TGTGCCAGTACCTTTCGGGACGGGGGCCCTACATTTAGTTTTACGAACACCGGGGAGCTGTTTTTT.

This clonotype was counted only a few times. The CDR3 loop reads CASSLVGGQGEQYV. CDR3 bases: TGTGCCAGCAGTTTAGTAGGGGGCCAAGGGGAGCAGTACGTC. This chain joins TRBV28 and TRBJ2-7; TRBD1 aligns across 7 bases. With 2 bases clipped from V and 7 bases from J, the junction kept 8 bases outside the gene matches. Germline lookup yields CDR1 MDHEN and CDR2 SYDVKM. The CDR3 runs 14 residues.

This clonotype was counted between two and nine times. The J gene is TRBJ1-6, the V gene TRBV12-3 or TRBV12-4, with D possibly TRBD1 on 5 matching bases. The CDR3 length is 13 residues. The germline V and J ends were trimmed by 5 bases and 10 bases, with 12 bases remaining between them. The chain's CDR3 is CASSGEGNSPLHF. In nucleotides, the CDR3 is TGTGCCAGCAGTGGGGAGGGGAACTCACCCCTCCACTTT.

This rearrangement joins TRBV27 to TRBJ1-1, with D perhaps matching TRBD1 (5 bases). V lost 2 bases, J lost 4 bases, and 14 bases lay in between. The CDR3 runs to 15 residues. Germline V gene sequence: CDR1 MNHEY, CDR2 SMNVEV (reference sequence). The CDR3 sequence is CASSLGSGWSTEAFF. CDR3 sequence (DNA): TGTGCCAGCAGTTTAGGTTCAGGGTGGTCCACTGAAGCTTTCTTT.

CDR3 region: CASSLNFRGVPEAFF. The CDR3 DNA follows: TGTGCCAGCAGTTTGAATTTTAGAGGGGTCCCTGAAGCTTTCTTT. V usage is TRBV28 and J usage is TRBJ1-1, with D possibly matching TRBD1 (5 bases). There are 15 residues in the CDR3. Per the germline V gene, CDR1 is MDHEN and CDR2 is SYDVKM. Between the trimmed V and J ends, which lost 3 bases and 6 bases, there was a span of 17 bases.

This chain uses TRBV20-1 with TRBJ1-6; a weak D match, TRBD1 (5 bases). V shed 2 bases and J shed 9 bases, with 20 bases lying between them. Germline CDR1 is DFQATT and CDR2 is SNEGSKA (reference sequence). The CDR3 is made up of 16 amino acids. The CDR3 protein is CSARPGGTGFSSPLHF. The CDR3 DNA sequence: TGCAGTGCTAGACCTGGGGGGACGGGGTTTAGTTCACCCCTCCACTTT.

This clonotype was counted at least ten times. The chain carries TRBV12-3 or TRBV12-4 and TRBJ1-3, with D unresolved. The CDR3 runs to 15 residues. The V end lost 5 bases, the J end lost 0 bases, and 11 bases lay between the germline ends. The CDR3 DNA reads as TGTGCCAGCAGTCGCCCCGGGAGCTCTGGAAACACCATATATTTT. This translates into CASSRPGSSGNTIYF.